Following are 25 T cell receptor beta chains from one sample sequenced in a study of T-cell memory formation after mild COVID-19. TCRdb used MiXCR to reprocess the 5' RACE reads, holding one entry per CDR3 protein. Of roughly 320,000 distinct CDR3 sequences in the sample, 25% to 30% were seen once. The sequencing sample was made of PBMCs or a T cell subset sorted from them (not recorded which). The receptors stem from an adult woman who had mild COVID-19 (a few samples of this study predate the infection). Cell type and time point are not known.

The sample holds a few counts of this clonotype. The chain carries TRBV4-1 and TRBJ2-3, with a tentative D call TRBD2 (6 bases). In germline, CDR1 is MGHRA, CDR2 YSYEKL. V was shortened by 0 bases and J by 2 bases, with 18 bases between the two germline ends. The CDR3 has 18 residues. The CDR3 here is CASSQDRIDWRDTDTQYF. The DNA for the CDR3 is TGCGCCAGCAGCCAAGATCGAATTGATTGGCGGGACACAGATACGCAGTATTTT.

This clonotype was seen more than once but under ten times. CDR3 sequence reads: CASSSQGGGDGYGYTF. In nucleotides, the CDR3 is TGTGCCAGCAGCTCCCAAGGAGGGGGGGACGGCTATGGCTACACCTTC. The chain recombines TRBV7-2 with TRBJ1-2; TRBD1 might be the D (6 bases). CDR1 and CDR2 from the germline V gene are SGHTA and FQGNSA. V gave up 4 bases and J gave up 4 bases, with 19 bases separating them. The CDR3 is 16 amino acids. Combining the CDR3 with reference TRBV7-2 and TRBJ1-2 gives the whole variable domain GAGVSQSPSNKVTEKGKDVELRCDPISGHTALYWYRQSLGQGLEFLIYFQGNSAPDKSGLPSDRFSAERTGGSVSTLTIQRTQQEDSAVYLCASSSQGGGDGYGYTFGSGTRLTVV.

The rearrangement joins TRBV7-9 to TRBJ1-1; D gene uncertain. V shed 2 bases and J shed 14 bases, with 12 bases lying between them. The CDR3 length is 11 residues. The V gene's germline CDR1 is SEHNR and CDR2 FQNEAQ (reference sequence). This chain's CDR3 is CASSLLQVAFF. CDR3 sequence (DNA): TGTGCCAGCAGCTTACTGCAGGTGGCCTTCTTT. Using reference TRBV7-9 and TRBJ1-1 for the parts outside the CDR3, the full variable domain is DTGVSQNPRHKITKRGQNVTFRCDPISEHNRLYWYRQTLGQGPEFLTYFQNEAQLEKSRLLSDRFSAERPKGSFSTLEIQRTEQGDSAMYLCASSLLQVAFFGQGTRLTVV.

This chain joins TRBV15 and TRBJ2-2, with 9 bases aligning to TRBD1. Germline V lookup: CDR1 LNHNV, CDR2 YYDKDF (reference sequence). V was clipped by 5 bases and J by 2 bases; unmatched bases: 3. The CDR3 loop spans 15 amino acids. CDR3 in amino acids: CATSQGQGNTGELFF. The CDR3 bases are TGTGCCACCAGCCAGGGACAGGGTAACACCGGGGAGCTGTTTTTT.

This chain uses TRBV7-9 with TRBJ1-6; D possibly corresponds to TRBD1 (6 bases). Per germline, CDR1 SEHNR and CDR2 FQNEAQ (reference sequence). The CDR3 sequence is 12 residues long. V was shortened by 5 bases and J by 7 bases, with 6 bases between the two germline ends. The CDR3 is CASSGQNSPLHF. The CDR3 coding sequence is TGTGCCAGCAGCGGACAGAATTCACCCCTCCACTTT.

CDR3 amino acids: CAWSVQGWNTIYF. CDR3 bases: TGTGCCTGGAGTGTCCAGGGGTGGAACACCATATATTTT. The V call is TRBV30, the J call TRBJ1-3, with D perhaps TRBD1 (6 bases). V lost 0 bases and J lost 7, with 10 bases in between. Germline CDR1 GTSNPN, CDR2 SVGIG (reference sequence). The CDR3 sequence is 13 residues long.

The table lists this clonotype with many counts. This chain links TRBV15 with TRBJ2-7, with D possibly being TRBD2 (5 bases). CDR1 and CDR2 from the germline V gene are LNHNV and YYDKDF (reference sequence). Trimming stripped 5 bases from V and 10 bases from J, with 15 bases between. The length of the CDR3 is 12 residues. CDR3 in amino acids: CATSPPEARQYF. CDR3 nucleotide sequence: TGTGCCACCAGCCCCCCGGAGGCCCGCCAGTACTTC.

This clonotype turned up a few times. This chain joins TRBV29-1 and TRBJ2-2; 7 nucleotides match TRBD1. The V segment lost 6 bases and the J segment 4 bases; nucleotides outside the gene matches: 8. Germline lookup yields CDR1 SQVTM and CDR2 ANQGSEA. The length of the CDR3 is 14 residues. In DNA form, the CDR3 reads TGCAGCGTCCCACAGGGGTCCCTCACCGGGGAGCTGTTTTTT. This sequence encodes CSVPQGSLTGELFF.

This clonotype was found a few times. The V call is TRBV9, the J call TRBJ2-1; TRBD2 matches 12 bases. J gave up 8 bases and V 5 bases, and 8 bases lay outside the gene matches. Germline V gene data show CDR1 as SGDLS and CDR2 as YYNGEE. This CDR3 is 15 amino acids long. CDR3 protein: CASSKLAGGLDEQFF. The CDR3 region has the DNA TGTGCCAGCAGTAAGCTAGCGGGGGGGCTTGATGAGCAGTTCTTC.

This clonotype has more than one count but fewer than ten. CDR3 DNA sequence: TGTGCCAGCTCACCGGGACTTTTGGAGACCCAGTACTTC. Residues: CASSPGLLETQYF. This chain links TRBV18 with TRBJ2-5, with a possible D match to TRBD2 (6 bases). The length of the CDR3 is 13 residues. V was cut by 3 bases and J by 5 bases, with 10 bases left in between. From germline, CDR1 is KGHSH and CDR2 LQKENI. Filled out from reference TRBV18 and TRBJ2-5, the complete variable domain reads NAGVMQNPRHLVRRRGQEARLRCSPMKGHSHVYWYRQLPEEGLKFMVYLQKENIIDESGMPKERFSAEFPKEGPSILRIQQVVRGDSAAYFCASSPGLLETQYFGPGTRLLVL.

CDR3 region: CASSQDSWLAEYQETQYF. The CDR3 DNA follows: TGTGCCAGCAGCCAAGATAGTTGGCTAGCGGAGTACCAAGAGACCCAGTACTTC. V is TRBV3-1 and J is TRBJ2-5; 7 nucleotides agree with TRBD2. The CDR3 runs 18 residues. V lost 0 bases, J lost 0 bases, and 10 bases stayed unmatched. Germline CDR1 LGHDT, CDR2 YNNKEL (reference sequence).

This clonotype has only a few counts. CDR3 protein: CASSFQAGGYNEQFF. The DNA of the CDR3 is TGTGCCAGCAGCTTCCAAGCGGGAGGTTACAATGAGCAGTTCTTC. The chain has TRBV7-3 and TRBJ2-1, with 9 nucleotides matching TRBD2. J lost 4 bases, V lost 3 bases, and 4 bases had no gene match. There are 15 residues in the CDR3. Germline V CDR1 and CDR2: SGHTA, FQGTGA.

This clonotype was seen only a few times. The chain uses TRBV24-1 and TRBJ2-2; D is uncertain. Between the trimmed V and J ends, which lost 7 bases and 6 bases, there was a span of 8 bases. CDR1 and CDR2 from the germline V gene are KGHDR and SFDVKD. The CDR3 spans 12 residues. CDR3 loop: CATRRSSGELFF. The CDR3, as DNA: TGTGCCACCAGGAGGAGTTCCGGGGAGCTGTTTTTT.

The chain has TRBV9 and TRBJ2-3; 10 bases map to TRBD2. The CDR3 sequence is 16 residues long. The ends lost 0 bases at V and 5 bases at J; junction bases unmatched: 6. CDR1 is SGDLS and CDR2 is YYNGEE in the germline V gene. DNA for the CDR3: TGTGCCAGCAGCGTAGGGCTAGCGGGAGAGGGAGATACGCAGTATTTT. This codes for CASSVGLAGEGDTQYF.

This clonotype showed up just a few times. The V call is TRBV2, the J call TRBJ2-7; 9 positions agree with TRBD1. The germline CDR1 and CDR2 sequences are SNHLY and FYNNEI. The CDR3 extends over 15 amino acids. V lost 5 bases, J lost 5 bases, and 10 bases stayed unmatched. CDR3 in DNA: TGTGCCAGCAGTTCAACAGGGGGCGCAATAGACGAGCAGTACTTC. It translates to CASSSTGGAIDEQYF.

This clonotype was detected a few times. The rearrangement uses TRBV5-8 and TRBJ2-7; 7 bases fit TRBD1. Germline CDR1 reads SGHTS; CDR2 reads YDEGEE. This CDR3 has 18 amino acids. V lost 0 bases, J lost 2 bases, and 14 bases stayed unmatched. The CDR3 loop reads CASSLDLYGQGVPYEQYF. The CDR3 bases are TGTGCCAGCAGCTTGGATTTGTACGGGCAGGGGGTCCCCTACGAGCAGTACTTC.

Many counts were recorded for this clonotype. V usage is TRBV6-5 and J usage is TRBJ2-5; 8 nucleotides align to TRBD1. Germline values: CDR1 MNHEY, CDR2 SVGAGI. The CDR3 runs 16 residues. Trimming removed 0 bases from V and 3 bases from J; junction bases left unmatched: 6. The CDR3 here is CASSYSQTGEKETQYF. DNA for the CDR3: TGTGCCAGCAGTTACTCGCAGACAGGGGAAAAAGAGACCCAGTACTTC.

Concerning this clonotype itself: A read error is possible here, since a much larger clone lies one base away. The chain links TRBV7-9 to TRBJ2-3, with D perhaps matching TRBD2 (6 bases). CDR1 and CDR2 from the germline V gene are SEHNR and FQNEAQ (reference sequence). CDR3 length: 16 residues. The CDR3, as DNA: TGTGCCGGCAGCTTAGTCGGTAGCGGCTTAGGGGATACGCAGTATTTT. Protein sequence: CAGSLVGSGLGDTQYF.

The sample holds a few counts of this clonotype. The rearrangement joins TRBV13 to TRBJ1-3; D is perhaps TRBD1 (5 bases). The CDR3 covers 14 residues. Germline CDR1 reads PRHDT; CDR2 reads FYEKMQ (reference sequence). Trimming pared 7 bases from V and 7 bases from J, leaving 17 bases between. The CDR3 coding sequence is TGTGCCAGCACCTTCCAGGGTTTACGGAACACCATATATTTT. Amino acid sequence: CASTFQGLRNTIYF.

The chain recombines TRBV6-5 with TRBJ2-6; 12 bases are shared with TRBD2. The CDR3 is 18 residues long. Germline CDR1 reads MNHEY; CDR2 reads SVGAGI. The J segment lost 3 bases and the V segment lost 8 bases, leaving 11 bases of the junction unmatched. This CDR3 reads CASSRLAGGEGGANVLTF. CDR3 nucleotides: TGTGCCAGCTCTAGGCTAGCGGGAGGGGAAGGTGGGGCCAACGTCCTGACTTTC.

This clonotype was detected a few times. The rearrangement uses TRBV5-6 and TRBJ2-1; 12 nucleotides align to TRBD2. V lost 0 bases, J lost 5 bases, and 9 bases stayed unmatched. The germline CDR1 and CDR2 sequences are SGHDT and YYEEEE. This CDR3 has 18 amino acids. This CDR3 reads CASSLAWGTSGPDNEQFF. For the CDR3, the DNA is TGTGCCAGCAGCTTGGCATGGGGGACTAGCGGGCCTGACAATGAGCAGTTCTTC.

This clonotype was counted between two and nine times. The chain joins TRBV10-3 to TRBJ2-1; 9 bases map to TRBD2. Germline V gives CDR1 ENHRY, CDR2 SYGVKD. This CDR3 contains 15 residues. V shed 0 bases and J 7 bases; nucleotides not matched to a gene: 4. CDR3 nucleotide sequence: TGTGCCATCAGTGAGTCCTCTAGCGGGACGAATGAGCAGTTCTTC. Protein sequence: CAISESSSGTNEQFF.

This clonotype was counted between two and nine times. The chain couples TRBV12-3 or TRBV12-4 to TRBJ1-4; no clear D. V was shortened by 2 bases and J by 5 bases, with 9 bases between the two germline ends. The length of the CDR3 is 14 residues. The CDR3 sequence is CASSLRVSNEKLFF. The CDR3 DNA sequence: TGTGCCAGCAGTTTACGGGTATCGAATGAAAAACTGTTTTTT.

The V gene is TRBV12-3 or TRBV12-4, the J gene TRBJ1-2; D is uncertain. This CDR3 region has 13 residues. V was cut by 4 bases and J by 0 bases, with 6 bases left in between. CDR3 sequence (DNA): TGTGCCAGCAGTTCCTCAGCTAACTATGGCTACACCTTC. Encoded protein: CASSSSANYGYTF.

The chain combines TRBV9 with TRBJ2-1; 7 nucleotides agree with TRBD2. This CDR3 comprises 16 residues. CDR1 and CDR2 from the germline V gene are SGDLS and YYNGEE. V shed 0 bases, J shed 7 bases, and the junction held 10 bases outside the gene matches. The CDR3 loop reads CASSVVEGGPGNEQFF. The CDR3 DNA reads TGTGCCAGCAGCGTAGTGGAGGGAGGGCCTGGAAATGAGCAGTTCTTC.